Listed below are T cell receptor beta chains from one sample, sequenced in a study of blood T cells in healthy people across ages. Each CDR3 protein is one row after TCRdb ran MiXCR on the 5' RACE reads. The sample lists about 1.6 million distinct CDR3 sequences; around 35% were seen once. Sequenced material: blood. These receptors all come from a woman younger than 45 in good health. The CDR3 runs from the conserved cysteine through the conserved F or W.

>TRBV20-1
CSARDQKKGEPQYF
>TRBV15
CATSRDPSPWGGETQYF
>TRBV5-1
CASSLASGAEQFF
>TRBV5-1
CASSLGGENEQFF
>TRBV7-2
CASSAIPGGRYSYNEQFF
>TRBV29-1
CSVGTSGQSTDTQYF
>TRBV7-3
CACSVSGTGMKTQYF
>TRBV6-1
CASRDLTGASSYEQYF
>TRBV20-1
CSANSLSGRSSDTQYF
>TRBV28
CASSSRTSGSWGEQYF